A selection of T cell receptor beta chains follows, all from one sample in a study of PD-1 blockade in mismatch repair-deficient tumors. Sequencing used immunoSEQ multiplex PCR; TCRdb keeps in-frame clones, though not all of them. The data show 130,000 or so clones, about 88% seen once. Sequenced here: peripheral blood, sampled 44 weeks after starting pembrolizumab. Every receptor here comes from an adult with mismatch repair-deficient cancer. CDR3s include the opening cysteine and the closing phenylalanine or tryptophan. The order of the fields is V gene, J gene, clone size, D gene, CDR3 protein, CDR3 DNA. D genes are given only for firm matches. Clone size is not always given. Where it is, it says once, few, many or a class for expanded clones.

TRBV7-9	TRBJ2-3	.	TRBD2	CASAPGAGGDTQYF	TGTGCCAGCGCCCCCGGGGCGGGAGGAGATACGCAGTATTTT
TRBV28	TRBJ1-5	.	TRBD1	CASSSGQGAFQPQHF	TGTGCCAGCAGTTCAGGACAGGGGGCTTTTCAGCCCCAGCATTTT
TRBV5-1	TRBJ2-7	once	.	CASSVVPYEQYF	TGCGCCAGCAGCGTCGTTCCCTACGAGCAGTACTTC
TRBV11-2	TRBJ1-1	.	.	CASSQCGVVARSRCTEAFF	TGTGCCAGCAGCCAATGCGGGGTGGTTGCCAGGTCCCGTTGCACTGAAGCTTTCTTT
TRBV4-2	TRBJ2-7	.	.	CASSQDVSGTPYEQYF	TGTGCCAGCAGCCAAGATGTTTCAGGGACACCCTACGAGCAGTACTTC
TRBV29-1	TRBJ1-5	.	TRBD1	CSADRGHSNQPQHF	TGCAGTGCGGACAGGGGCCATAGCAATCAGCCCCAGCATTTT
TRBV9	TRBJ2-3	.	TRBD2	CASSVEVAGTADTQYF	TGTGCCAGCAGCGTCGAGGTAGCGGGAACGGCAGATACGCAGTATTTT
TRBV18	TRBJ2-7	.	.	CASSEQGGYEQYF	TGTGCCAGCTCTGAACAGGGAGGCTACGAGCAGTACTTC
TRBV2	TRBJ1-3	few	.	CASRTGVFSGNTIYF	TGTGCCAGCAGAACAGGCGTATTCTCTGGAAACACCATATATTTT
TRBV5-1	TRBJ2-3	.	TRBD1	CASSQRQGGDTQYF	TGCGCCAGCAGCCAAAGACAGGGCGGCGATACGCAGTATTTT
TRBV7-2	TRBJ2-5	.	TRBD2	CASSSSRGGSPAKTQYF	TGTGCCAGCAGCTCTTCCCGCGGCGGGAGTCCGGCAAAGACCCAGTACTTC
TRBV25-1	TRBJ1-2	.	.	CASSESQGQGGGYTF	TGTGCCAGCAGTGAATCCCAGGGCCAGGGCGGGGGCTACACCTTC
TRBV27	TRBJ1-5	.	.	CASSLSSNQPQHF	TGTGCCAGCAGTTTATCGAGCAATCAGCCCCAGCATTTT
TRBV27	TRBJ2-3	.	TRBD2	CASSYGRATDTQYF	TGTGCCAGCAGTTACGGGAGGGCCACAGATACGCAGTATTTT
TRBV4-1	TRBJ2-7	.	TRBD2	CASSRASGTLRADSYEQYF	TGCGCCAGCAGCCGGGCTAGCGGGACTCTAAGGGCAGACTCCTACGAGCAGTACTTC
TRBV7-9	TRBJ2-3	.	.	CASSLGGLTDTQYF	TGTGCCAGCAGCTTAGGCGGACTCACAGATACGCAGTATTTT
TRBV7-2	TRBJ2-7	.	.	CASSLSHTAPSYEQYF	TGTGCCAGCAGCTTATCACACACGGCCCCTTCCTACGAGCAGTACTTC
TRBV5-6	TRBJ2-7	.	.	CASSLLQVEDEQYF	TGTGCCAGCAGCTTGTTGCAGGTAGAAGACGAGCAGTACTTC
TRBV11-2	TRBJ2-7	.	.	CASSVRPSYEQYF	TGTGCCAGCAGCGTGCGCCCCTCCTACGAGCAGTACTTC
TRBV7-6	TRBJ2-1	.	.	CASSLYRRSSYNEQFF	TGTGCCAGCAGCTTATATCGGCGGAGCTCCTACAATGAGCAGTTCTTC
TRBV6-5	TRBJ2-7	.	TRBD1	CASTPGQGYEQYF	TGTGCCAGCACCCCGGGACAGGGCTACGAGCAGTACTTC
TRBV6-6	TRBJ2-1	.	TRBD2	CASSYSGGAWDEQFF	TGTGCCAGCAGTTACTCGGGAGGGGCTTGGGATGAGCAGTTCTTC
TRBV7-2	TRBJ2-3	.	.	CASSLRGLNTDTQYF	TGTGCCAGCAGTCTCCGGGGGCTCAATACAGATACGCAGTATTTT
TRBV6-5	TRBJ2-2	.	.	CASSWGSTNTGELFF	TGTGCCAGCAGTTGGGGGTCCACGAACACCGGGGAGCTGTTTTTT
TRBV6-5	TRBJ1-2	few	.	CASSYRTGLYGYTF	TGTGCCAGCAGTTACCGTACAGGGCTCTATGGCTACACCTTC
TRBV2	TRBJ2-3	once	TRBD1	CASSPGQGSGADTQYF	TGTGCCAGCAGCCCGGGACAGGGGAGTGGAGCAGATACGCAGTATTTT
TRBV28	TRBJ2-1	.	.	CASNEKEGGTVFLNEQFF	TGTGCCAGCAACGAGAAAGAAGGCGGAACAGTCTTCCTAAATGAGCAGTTCTTC
TRBV18	TRBJ2-5	.	TRBD1	CASSRTGAQPQETQYF	TGTGCCAGCTCAAGAACAGGGGCCCAACCCCAAGAGACCCAGTACTTC
TRBV30	TRBJ2-5	.	TRBD1	CAWRDRGPETQYF	TGTGCCTGGAGGGACAGGGGGCCCGAGACCCAGTACTTC
TRBV7-9	TRBJ1-2	.	.	CASSFYGGNYGYTF	TGTGCCAGCAGCTTTTACGGGGGCAACTATGGCTACACCTTC
TRBV4-1	TRBJ2-3	.	.	CASSQEPSYPTDTQYF	TGCGCCAGCAGCCAAGAACCCTCATATCCCACAGATACGCAGTATTTT
TRBV29-1	TRBJ2-2	.	TRBD2	CSVEGGPGLASNTGELFF	TGCAGCGTTGAAGGCGGCCCCGGACTAGCTTCGAACACCGGGGAGCTGTTTTTT
TRBV6-5	TRBJ2-3	few	TRBD2	CASSYTSGKGTQYF	TGTGCCAGCAGTTATACTAGCGGGAAAGGGACGCAGTATTTT
TRBV7-9	TRBJ1-2	.	.	CASSQPRLVDYGYTF	TGTGCCAGCAGCCAACCCCGTCTAGTAGACTATGGCTACACCTTC
TRBV28	TRBJ2-7	.	.	CASSLWAFRGPYEQYF	TGTGCCAGCAGTTTATGGGCCTTTAGGGGACCCTACGAGCAGTACTTC
TRBV6-5	TRBJ2-1	.	.	CASTVSVLSYNEQFF	TGTGCCAGCACAGTCTCGGTCTTATCCTACAATGAGCAGTTCTTC
TRBV4-1	TRBJ2-2	.	.	CASSQDLRKGKYTGELFF	TGCGCCAGCAGCCAAGATCTTCGGAAAGGGAAGTACACCGGGGAGCTGTTTTTT
TRBV7-9	TRBJ2-3	once	TRBD1	CASSLDRGGTQYF	TGTGCCAGCAGCTTGGACAGGGGGGGTACGCAGTATTTT
TRBV6-1	TRBJ2-7	.	.	CASRWVAGDYEQYF	TGTGCCAGCAGGTGGGTAGCCGGGGACTACGAGCAGTACTTC
TRBV5-1	TRBJ2-6	.	.	CASSLEYSGANVLTF	TGCGCCAGCAGCTTGGAATATTCTGGGGCCAACGTCCTGACTTTC
TRBV18	TRBJ2-3	.	.	CASSPPVNTDTQYF	TGTGCCAGCTCACCACCGGTCAACACAGATACGCAGTATTTT
TRBV5-1	TRBJ1-5	.	.	CASSPGGRQLNQPQHF	TGCGCCAGCAGCCCCGGGGGGAGGCAACTAAATCAGCCCCAGCATTTT